The 9 T cell receptor beta chains reported below all come from one sample, sequenced in a study of T cell changes during pregnancy in multiple sclerosis. Using immunoSEQ multiplex PCR, the repertoire was profiled, and TCRdb retains in-frame clones only, with some absent. This table has 58,000 or so clones, around 93% appearing once. The specimen was peripheral blood, collected in the first trimester of pregnancy. Receptors originate from a female donor with multiple sclerosis, enrolled in a pregnancy study.

This chain links TRBV4-3 with TRBJ1-6, with D tentatively TRBD1 (5 bases). Per the germline V gene, CDR1 is LGHNA and CDR2 is YSLEER. Trimming shortened V by 0 bases and J by 8 bases, and 11 bases separated the two germline ends. The CDR3 spans 15 residues. The DNA for the CDR3 is TGCGCCAGCAGCCAAGACCAGACAGCCTATTCACCCCTCCACTTT. It specifies CASSQDQTAYSPLHF.

The V and J genes are TRBV7-2 and TRBJ2-5; D is unclear. Germline CDR1 is SGHTA and CDR2 is FQGNSA. V lost 1 base to trimming and J lost 2 bases, with 11 bases between them. The CDR3 totals 15 residues. CDR3 protein: CASSLDLWRQETQYF. The CDR3 DNA reads as TGTGCCAGCAGCTTAGATCTTTGGCGGCAAGAGACCCAGTACTTC.

CDR3 loop: CASSSVLSTGDSGYTF. The DNA for the CDR3 is TGTGCCAGCAGTTCCGTCCTATCGACAGGGGACAGTGGCTACACCTTC. The chain employs TRBV27 and TRBJ1-2; 8 bases align to TRBD1. The CDR3 runs 16 residues. The germline V gene has CDR1 MNHEY and CDR2 SMNVEV (reference sequence). The V segment lost 4 bases and the J segment 7 bases; nucleotides outside the gene matches: 14.

The chain is built from TRBV7-9 and TRBJ2-7, with D possibly matching TRBD2 (5 bases). The CDR3 is made up of 13 amino acids. CDR1 is SEHNR, CDR2 FQNEAQ, per germline (reference sequence). V lost 3 bases and J 4 bases, leaving 10 bases between the germline ends. This CDR3 reads CASSLGSAYEQYF. The CDR3, as DNA: TGTGCCAGCAGCTTGGGGAGTGCATACGAGCAGTACTTC.

The chain carries TRBV30 and TRBJ1-2; 10 bases match TRBD1. The germline V gene has CDR1 GTSNPN and CDR2 SVGIG (reference sequence). Trimming cost V 2 bases and J 3 bases; bases outside gene matches: 3. CDR3 size: 14 residues. This chain's CDR3 is CAWSSGTGDYGYTF. The CDR3, as DNA: TGTGCCTGGAGTTCCGGGACAGGGGACTATGGCTACACCTTC.

This chain uses TRBV7-6 with TRBJ2-3; 9 bases are shared with TRBD2. This CDR3 region has 16 residues. V lost 8 bases and J lost 4; bases outside the gene matches: 13. Germline CDR1 reads SGHVS; CDR2 reads FNYEAQ. The CDR3: CASWGGSSGSSDTQYF. The CDR3 DNA follows: TGTGCCAGCTGGGGAGGCAGTAGCGGGAGTTCAGATACGCAGTATTTT.

The chain couples TRBV5-1 to TRBJ2-4; 8 bases are a match to TRBD1. The CDR3 is 21 amino acids. Trimming took 0 bases from V and 0 from J; bases not matched to a gene: 17. Germline assignment: CDR1 SGHRS and CDR2 YFSETQ. CDR3 DNA sequence: TGCGCCAGCAGCTTGGACGATAGCAGGACAGGGAGAAATCTAGCCAAAAACATTCAGTACTTC. Its protein product is CASSLDDSRTGRNLAKNIQYF.

The chain employs TRBV6-1 and TRBJ2-7, with TRBD2 identical over 8 bases. The CDR3 has 15 amino acids. CDR1 and CDR2 from the germline V gene are MNHNS and SASEGT. J lost 6 bases, V lost 2 bases, and 9 bases had no gene match. This CDR3 reads CASSELAGGSGEQYF. CDR3 nucleotide sequence: TGTGCCAGCAGTGAACTTGCGGGAGGCAGCGGCGAGCAGTACTTC.

As DNA, the CDR3 is TGTGCCTGGAGTGTTCGAAAAGCGGGAGTAAAGTTAGAACCCCTTCAAAGTAGGTACGAGCAGTACTTC. This sequence encodes CAWSVRKAGVKLEPLQSRYEQYF. V usage is TRBV30 and J usage is TRBJ2-7, with 8 bases that match TRBD2. The CDR3 loop spans 23 amino acids. The trim removed 0 bases at V and 4 bases at J, leaving 32 bases unmatched. CDR1 and CDR2 (germline): GTSNPN, SVGIG (reference sequence).